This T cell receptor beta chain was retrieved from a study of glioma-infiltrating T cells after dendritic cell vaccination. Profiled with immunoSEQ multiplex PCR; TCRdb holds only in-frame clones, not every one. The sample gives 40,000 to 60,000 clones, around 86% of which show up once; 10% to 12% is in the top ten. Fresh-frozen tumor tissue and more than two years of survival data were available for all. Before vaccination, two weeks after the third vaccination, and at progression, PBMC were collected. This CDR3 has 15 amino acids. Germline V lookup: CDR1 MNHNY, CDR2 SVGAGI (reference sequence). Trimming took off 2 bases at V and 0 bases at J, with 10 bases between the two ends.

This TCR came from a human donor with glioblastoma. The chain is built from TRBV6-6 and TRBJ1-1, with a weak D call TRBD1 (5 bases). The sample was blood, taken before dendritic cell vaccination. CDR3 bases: TGTGCCAGCAGTTACGGACACCCCATGAACACTGAAGCTTTCTTT. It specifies CASSYGHPMNTEAFF.